The TCR beta chain under discussion was sequenced for a study of CXCR3-negative and CXCR3-positive naive CD8 T cells (dated by TCRdb to the late 2010s). Notes on the research overall: In total, roughly 140 million TRB reads were obtained, which works out to roughly 1.5 +/- 0.3 million reads per library. Data from 11 donors, pooled across two independent experiments, went into the diversity and physicochemical repertoire analyses. Naive subsets from a handful of donors and memory cells from 3 donors were included in the TRBV-TRBJ cluster analysis. Overall study results and their limits: Repertoire diversity was comparably high in both naive subsets but much lower in memory CD8+ T cells. Compared with CXCR3-negative naive cells, CXCR3-positive naive cells had TRB CDR3s with higher hydrophobicity (lower Kidera factor 4), lower energy, and higher strength and volume indices. Surface CD5, linked to self-reactivity in mice, was comparable between naive subsets; TCR interaction strength was therefore also inferred from TRB CDR3 physicochemical properties. Freshly isolated PBMCs were used for most assays because CXCR3 expression partially decreased after cryopreservation. Within the same donor, TRBV-TRBJ usage looked similar between naive CXCR3-negative and CXCR3-positive cells, but memory cells had distinct patterns.

Sequencing was performed on a NextSeq 550. The Human TCR Profiling Kit (MiLaboratory) was used to prepare UMI-labeled 5' RACE TRB cDNA libraries. The full amount of extracted RNA was used for cDNA synthesis, and the full amount of resulting cDNA was used for PCR amplification. Libraries were prepared in parallel with an identical number of PCR cycles. The authors' analysis ran thus. With a minimum of two reads required per UMI, MIGEC and MiXCR pulled out about 53,000 +/- 10,000 unique UMI-labeled TRB cDNA molecules from each library. On average, each library contained approximately 40,000 +/- 10,000 functional in-frame TRB CDR3 nucleotide clonotypes without stop codons. After downsampling to 5000 UMI-labeled TRB molecules per sample, diversity metrics such as normalized Shannon-Wiener and Chao1 were calculated in VDJtools. VDJtools was used to calculate clonotype-size-weighted physicochemical properties of the central five CDR3 residues, namely interaction energy, strength, volume and Kidera factor 4. TCRdb reprocessed the reads into one record per CDR3 protein sequence, lacking DNA. These V and J calls originate from TCRdb's pipeline instead of the authors' own analysis. The sample's clone listing holds nearly 90,000 distinct CDR3 sequences. Roughly 0.89% of the sample rests with the top ten.

Turning to this clonotype: No cognate antigen has been identified for it.

The CDR3, from cysteine to phenylalanine, totals 11 residues. No DNA is listed. From a lookup of the germline V gene, CDR1 and CDR2 are MNHNS and SASEGT. For each CD8+ T cell subset, flow sorting was done in triplicate, and a few hundred thousand cells per subset went directly into RLT lysis buffer. Naive CD8+ T cells were defined stringently as CD45RO-CCR7+CD27+CD95- to exclude memory contaminants. Peripheral blood mononuclear cells were isolated from buffy coats using standard density gradient centrifugation. Naive CXCR3-negative and CXCR3-positive CD8+ T cells were flow-sorted on a FACSAria III. An RNeasy Mini Kit was used to extract total RNA from the sorted cells.

The chain links TRBV6-1 with TRBJ1-1; TCRdb designates TRBD1, a call that cannot be tested without DNA. This receptor was obtained from a human donor in good health. Some clones in this sample may be carry-over from other donors' samples. Sequencing was performed on naive CXCR3+ CD8+ T cells from blood. The sample's cell subset or site label, in plain terms: CD45RO-CCR7+CD27+CD95- naive CD8+ T cells expressing CXCR3 (TNR3+). The encoded CDR3 is CASITGTFAFF.